The 9 T cell receptor beta chains reported below all come from one sample, sequenced in a study of cytomegalovirus exposure and HLA in healthy donors. 60 Vbeta and 13 Jbeta primers were used in PCR. This table comes from immunoSEQ multiplex PCR, and its TCRdb copy is limited to in-frame clones, with some not included. The repertoire holds approximately 150,000 clones, with 75% to 85% as singletons. Sequenced input: PBMCs. The receptors derive from a woman aged 25 to 39 in good health and CMV-seropositive.

This clone was counted a few times. The rearrangement uses TRBV6-4 and TRBJ2-3; D may be TRBD2 (5 bases). The CDR3 covers 14 residues. V was pared by 0 bases and J by 3 bases, with 7 bases between. Germline V CDR1 and CDR2: MRHNA, SNTAGT. CDR3 DNA sequence: TGTGCCAGCAGTGACTCTGGAGGTACAGATACGCAGTATTTT. This codes for CASSDSGGTDTQYF.

The CDR3 DNA follows: TGTGCCAGCAGCCCCGGGATACTTGATACGCAGTATTTT. Protein product: CASSPGILDTQYF. The chain employs TRBV5-4 and TRBJ2-3; the D gene is possibly TRBD2 (5 bases). The germline V gene encodes CDR1 SGHNT and CDR2 YYREEE (reference sequence). Trimming cost V 4 bases and J 6 bases, with 12 bases left between them. This CDR3 is 13 amino acids long.

V is TRBV2 and J is TRBJ2-2, with D possibly matching TRBD1 (6 bases). Germline V gene sequence: CDR1 SNHLY, CDR2 FYNNEI. This CDR3 is built from 16 residues. V was clipped by 7 bases and J by 2 bases, with 17 bases between them. The CDR3, as DNA: TGTGCCAGCATTCAGTCTGGGGGCCTCAACACCGGGGAGCTGTTTTTT. This translates into CASIQSGGLNTGELFF.

V gene TRBV30 combines with J gene TRBJ2-7; D is uncertain. This CDR3 has 13 residues. Germline assignment: CDR1 GTSNPN and CDR2 SVGIG (reference sequence). Between the trimmed V and J ends, which lost 3 bases and 1 base, there was a span of 10 bases. The CDR3: CAWSPIGSYEQYF. The DNA for the CDR3 is TGTGCCTGGAGCCCAATCGGGTCCTACGAGCAGTACTTC.

The rearrangement uses TRBV19 and TRBJ1-2, with 8 bases lining up with TRBD1. The CDR3 runs to 16 residues. Germline CDR1 reads LNHDA; CDR2 reads SQIVND (reference sequence). Trimming at V came to 9 bases and at J to 3 bases, leaving 15 bases not matched to a gene. CDR3 sequence (DNA): TGTGCCAGCAGAGACCCCAACAGGGGGGGAGACTATGGCTACACCTTC. It yields the protein CASRDPNRGGDYGYTF.

As for this clone: Relative to the germline gene, one junction end is altered; a read error may explain this. The rearrangement joins TRBV7-2 to TRBJ2-2, with TRBD2 matching over 7 bases. CDR3 length: 17 residues. The V gene's germline CDR1 is SGHTA and CDR2 FQGNSA. CDR3 nucleotide sequence: TGTGCCAGCAGGTTAGCTAGCGGAGGGGCGAACACCGGGGAGCTGTTTTTT. As protein: CASRLASGGANTGELFF.

The chain has TRBV19 and TRBJ2-2; 11 positions match TRBD2. With V trimmed by 10 bases and J by 3 bases, 13 bases remained unmatched. CDR3 size: 17 residues. Germline CDR1 LNHDA, CDR2 SQIVND (reference sequence). The DNA for the CDR3 is TGTGCCACCGAGGACGTAGCGGGAGGGCCGTACACCGGGGAGCTGTTTTTT. Protein product: CATEDVAGGPYTGELFF. Full variable domain (outside the CDR3, taken from reference TRBV19 and TRBJ2-2): DGGITQSPKYLFRKEGQNVTLSCEQNLNHDAMYWYRQDPGQGLRLIYYSQIVNDFQKGDIAEGYSVSREKKESFPLTVTSAQKNPTAFYLCATEDVAGGPYTGELFFGEGSRLTVL.

The chain is built from TRBV10-1 and TRBJ1-1; perhaps TRBD1 as D (6 bases). Trimming took 8 bases from V and 1 from J, leaving 14 bases between them. This CDR3 has 14 amino acids. The germline V gene has CDR1 WNHNN and CDR2 SYGVQD (reference sequence). CDR3 region: CASPRGRGNTEAFF. The CDR3 DNA reads as TGCGCCAGCCCCCGCGGCAGGGGGAACACTGAAGCTTTCTTT.

V usage is TRBV7-2 and J usage is TRBJ2-7; no clear D gene. Germline-derived CDR1 and CDR2 are SGHTA and FQGNSA. The CDR3 covers 16 residues. With 3 bases removed from V and 2 bases from J, the gap between germline ends came to 17 bases. The CDR3 loop is CASSLAGYGVTYEQYF. As DNA, the CDR3 is TGTGCCAGCAGCTTGGCAGGATACGGTGTTACCTACGAGCAGTACTTC.